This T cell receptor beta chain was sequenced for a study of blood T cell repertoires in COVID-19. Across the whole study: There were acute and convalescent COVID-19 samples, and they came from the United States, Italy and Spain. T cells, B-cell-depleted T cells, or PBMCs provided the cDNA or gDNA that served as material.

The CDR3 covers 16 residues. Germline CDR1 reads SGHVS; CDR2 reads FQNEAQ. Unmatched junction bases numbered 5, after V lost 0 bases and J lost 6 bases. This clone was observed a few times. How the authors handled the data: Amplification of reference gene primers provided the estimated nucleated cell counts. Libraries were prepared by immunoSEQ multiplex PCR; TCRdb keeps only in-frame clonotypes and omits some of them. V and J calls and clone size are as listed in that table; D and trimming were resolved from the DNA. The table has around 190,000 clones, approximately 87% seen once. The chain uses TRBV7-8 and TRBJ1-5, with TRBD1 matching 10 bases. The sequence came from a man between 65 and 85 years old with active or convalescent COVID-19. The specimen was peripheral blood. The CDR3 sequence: CASSLAETGGGQPQHF. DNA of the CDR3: TGTGCCAGCAGCTTAGCAGAGACAGGGGGCGGTCAGCCCCAGCATTTT.